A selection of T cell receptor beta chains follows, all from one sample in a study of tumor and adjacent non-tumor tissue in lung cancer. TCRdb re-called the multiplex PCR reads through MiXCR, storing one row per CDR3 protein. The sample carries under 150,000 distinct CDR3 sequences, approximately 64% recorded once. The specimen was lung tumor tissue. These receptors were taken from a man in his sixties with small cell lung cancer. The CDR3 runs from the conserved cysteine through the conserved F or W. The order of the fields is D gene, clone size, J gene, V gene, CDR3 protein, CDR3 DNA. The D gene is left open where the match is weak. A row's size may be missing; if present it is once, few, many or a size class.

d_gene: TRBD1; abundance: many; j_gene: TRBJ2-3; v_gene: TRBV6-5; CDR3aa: CASSRQGTDAQYF; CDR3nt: TGTGCCAGCAGTCGCCAAGGGACAGATGCGCAGTATTTT
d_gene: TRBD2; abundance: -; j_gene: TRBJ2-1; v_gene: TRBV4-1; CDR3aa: CASSQARRGIEKFF; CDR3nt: TGCGCCAGCAGCCAAGCTAGGCGGGGGATTGAGAAGTTCTTC
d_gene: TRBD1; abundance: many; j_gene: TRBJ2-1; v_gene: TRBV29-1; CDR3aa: CSAWTGMGNEQFF; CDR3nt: TGCAGCGCCTGGACAGGGATGGGCAATGAGCAGTTCTTC
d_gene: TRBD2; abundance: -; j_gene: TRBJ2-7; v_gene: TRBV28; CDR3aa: CASSSQLTSGGSSYEQYF; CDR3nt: TGTGCCAGCAGTTCCCAGCTGACTAGCGGGGGAAGCTCCTACGAGCAGTACTTC
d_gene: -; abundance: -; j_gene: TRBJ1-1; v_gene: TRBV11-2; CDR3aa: CASSLIGPSEALF; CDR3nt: TGTGCCAGCAGCTTAATTGGACCCAGTGAAGCTCTCTTT
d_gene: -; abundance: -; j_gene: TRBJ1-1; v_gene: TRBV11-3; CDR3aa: CASSLKSEGTDALF; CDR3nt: TGTGCCAGCAGCTTAAAAAGTGAGGGCACTGATGCTCTCTTT
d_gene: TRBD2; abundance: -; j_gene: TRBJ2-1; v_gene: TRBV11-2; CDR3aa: CVNSSTSGSDEQFF; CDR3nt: TGTGTCAACAGCTCGACTAGCGGGAGCGATGAGCAGTTCTTC
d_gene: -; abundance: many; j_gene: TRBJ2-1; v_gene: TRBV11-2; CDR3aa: CASSLAGSTNNEQFF; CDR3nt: TGTGCCAGCAGCTTAGCAGGTAGCACGAACAATGAGCAGTTCTTC
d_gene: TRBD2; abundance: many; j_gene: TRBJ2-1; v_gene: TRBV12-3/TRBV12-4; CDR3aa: CASTRLAGVEQFF; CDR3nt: TGTGCCAGCACCCGACTAGCGGGAGTTGAGCAGTTCTTC
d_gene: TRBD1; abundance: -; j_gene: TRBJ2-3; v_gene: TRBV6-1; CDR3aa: CASSYPGQSTGTQYF; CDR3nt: TGTGCCAGCAGTTACCCGGGACAGTCCACAGGTACGCAGTATTTT
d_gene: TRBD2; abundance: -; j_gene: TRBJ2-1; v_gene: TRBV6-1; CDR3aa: CTTYVAGFNEQFF; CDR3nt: TGTACCACCTACGTAGCGGGATTCAATGAGCAGTTCTTC
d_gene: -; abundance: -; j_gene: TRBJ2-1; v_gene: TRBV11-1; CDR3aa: CDSSIDNEEFF; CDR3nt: TGTGACAGCAGCATAGACAATGAGGAGTTCTTC
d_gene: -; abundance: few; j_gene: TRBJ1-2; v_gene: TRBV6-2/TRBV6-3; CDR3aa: CANRTPGPGELGYTF; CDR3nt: TGTGCCAACAGAACTCCGGGACCGGGGGAGTTGGGCTACACCTTC
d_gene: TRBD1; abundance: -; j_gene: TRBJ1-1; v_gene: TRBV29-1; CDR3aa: CIVEPGQGNTEAYF; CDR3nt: TGTATCGTTGAACCGGGACAGGGTAACACTGAAGCTTACTTT